These T cell receptor beta chains were read from a single sample in a study of post-analysis software for immune sequencing data. TCRdb redid the calling of the PCR reads with MiXCR, one entry per CDR3 protein. The table has hundreds of thousands of distinct CDR3 sequences, 25% to 30% seen once. The sample comprised blood. Receptors were obtained from a girl aged 10 to 17 with multiple sclerosis. The CDR3 runs from the conserved cysteine through the conserved F or W. A D gene is named only where the DNA matches it firmly. Some rows have no size entry. The others give once, few or many, or a class for an expanded clone.

>TRBV6-4|NA|few|TRBJ2-6
CASGRASGANVLTF
TGTGCCTCAGGCCGGGCCTCTGGGGCCAACGTCCTGACTTTC
>TRBV9|NA|NA|TRBJ2-7
CASSVRSLAYEQYF
TGTGCCAGCAGCGTCAGGTCCCTGGCCTACGAGCAGTACTTC
>TRBV6-5|NA|few|TRBJ1-2
CASCRDAANYGYTF
TGTGCCAGCTGCCGGGACGCAGCTAACTATGGCTACACCTTC
>TRBV10-3|NA|many|TRBJ2-5
CAIRGTQETQYF
TGTGCCATCAGGGGGACTCAAGAGACCCAGTACTTC
>TRBV11-3|TRBD1|NA|TRBJ2-1
CASSPTGAGCNGQFF
TGTGCCAGCAGCCCCACAGGGGCGGGTTGCAATGGGCAGTTCTTC
>TRBV5-1|NA|NA|TRBJ1-4
CASSSRNSSEKLFF
TGCGCCAGCAGCTCCAGGAATTCTAGTGAAAAACTGTTTTTT
>TRBV7-8|NA|NA|TRBJ1-2
CASSLGGGHTF
TGTGCCAGCAGCCTCGGGGGGGGCCACACCTTC
>TRBV20-1|TRBD2|few|TRBJ2-1
CSARTGAGWGDEQFF
TGCAGTGCTAGAACAGGAGCGGGATGGGGCGATGAGCAGTTCTTC
>TRBV5-1|NA|few|TRBJ1-6
CASSLNLSGRTSSYNSPLHF
TGCGCCAGCAGCTTGAATCTTAGCGGCCGAACGAGCTCCTATAATTCACCCCTCCACTTT
>TRBV27|NA|NA|TRBJ1-5
CASSFLGFGNQPQHF
TGTGCCAGCAGTTTTTTGGGTTTTGGCAATCAGCCCCAGCATTTT
>TRBV20-1|NA|NA|TRBJ1-6
CSASRTVDNSPLHF
TGCAGTGCTAGCCGGACAGTGGATAATTCACCCCTCCACTTT
>TRBV20-1|NA|once|TRBJ2-1
CSARDIGFEFHNEQFF
TGCAGTGCTAGAGATATAGGATTCGAGTTCCACAATGAGCAGTTCTTC
>TRBV6-1|NA|NA|TRBJ1-2
CASSEVVYTF
TGTGCCAGCAGTGAAGTTGTCTACACCTTC
>TRBV20-1|TRBD1|few|TRBJ1-4
CSGGTVGEKLFF
TGCAGTGGCGGGACAGTCGGGGAAAAACTGTTTTTT
>TRBV25-1|TRBD1|NA|TRBJ2-7
CASSALTGSDEQYF
TGTGCCAGCAGTGCACTGACAGGGTCGGACGAGCAGTACTTC
>TRBV28|NA|NA|TRBJ2-1
CASTGAADSYNEQFF
TGTGCCAGCACGGGGGCTGCAGACTCCTACAATGAGCAGTTCTTC
>TRBV6-5|TRBD1|NA|TRBJ1-6
CASSTTGTGDSPLHF
TGTGCCAGCAGTACCACCGGGACAGGGGATTCACCCCTCCACTTT
>TRBV12-3/TRBV12-4|TRBD1|NA|TRBJ1-1
CASRAGGQGMNTEAFF
TGTGCCAGCAGGGCTGGAGGACAGGGAATGAACACTGAAGCTTTCTTT
>TRBV20-1|NA|few|TRBJ2-3
CSLWGPDTQYF
TGCAGTCTTTGGGGTCCAGATACGCAGTATTTT
>TRBV28|NA|few|TRBJ2-1
CASSLGDRTYNEQFF
TGTGCCAGCAGCCTGGGAGACAGGACCTACAATGAGCAGTTCTTC
>TRBV7-2|TRBD2|NA|TRBJ2-3
CASSGTSGLATQYF
TGTGCCAGCAGCGGGACTAGCGGATTAGCTACGCAGTATTTT
>TRBV15|NA|NA|TRBJ2-7
CATSRDWASDNEQYF
TGTGCCACCAGCAGAGATTGGGCGTCGGATAACGAGCAGTACTTC
>TRBV2|TRBD1|NA|TRBJ2-3
CASGRDRGTDTQYF
TGTGCCAGCGGTAGGGACAGGGGCACAGATACGCAGTATTTT
>TRBV5-4|NA|many|TRBJ2-3
CASSLDRRADTQYF
TGTGCCAGCAGCTTGGATAGGAGGGCAGATACGCAGTATTTT
>TRBV27|NA|few|TRBJ2-7
CASSSRTPPYEQYF
TGTGCCAGCAGTTCAAGAACCCCTCCCTACGAGCAGTACTTC
>TRBV25-1|NA|NA|TRBJ2-5
CASSDWGETETQYF
TGTGCCAGCAGTGACTGGGGGGAAACAGAGACCCAGTACTTC
>TRBV20-1|TRBD1|NA|TRBJ2-7
CSALRTGGRVEQYF
TGCAGTGCCCTCCGGACAGGGGGCCGCGTCGAGCAGTACTTC
>TRBV29-1|NA|NA|TRBJ2-1
CSVEVRDLPSYNEQFF
TGCAGCGTTGAAGTTCGGGACTTACCTTCGTACAATGAGCAGTTCTTC
>TRBV5-1|NA|few|TRBJ1-2
CASSLVEGYYGYTF
TGCGCCAGCAGCTTGGTCGAGGGGTACTATGGCTACACCTTC
>TRBV5-1|TRBD2|NA|TRBJ2-1
CASSGGPRTSGGNEQFF
TGCGCCAGCAGCGGAGGCCCTCGGACTAGCGGGGGGAATGAGCAGTTCTTC
>TRBV6-5|NA|NA|TRBJ2-1
CASSPDWGNNEQFF
TGTGCCAGCAGTCCAGACTGGGGGAACAATGAGCAGTTCTTC
>TRBV7-2|NA|few|TRBJ2-3
CASSSPYGRLTDTQYF
TGTGCCAGCAGCTCACCCTACGGCAGACTCACAGATACGCAGTATTTT
>TRBV29-1|NA|few|TRBJ2-5
CSVEEVAAETQYF
TGCAGCGTTGAAGAGGTGGCAGCAGAGACCCAGTACTTC
>TRBV7-9|NA|NA|TRBJ2-7
CASSLAWPGDQREQYF
TGTGCCAGCAGCTTAGCCTGGCCAGGGGACCAACGGGAGCAGTACTTC
>TRBV11-2|NA|NA|TRBJ1-2
CASRNIRNHGYTF
TGTGCCAGCAGAAACATCCGAAACCATGGCTACACCTTC
>TRBV7-2|TRBD2|few|TRBJ2-3
CASSPWGTSGSTDTQYF
TGTGCCAGCAGCCCCTGGGGGACTAGCGGAAGCACAGATACGCAGTATTTT
>TRBV28|NA|NA|TRBJ2-7
CASHSFPRDEQYF
TGTGCCAGCCATAGCTTCCCCAGGGATGAGCAGTACTTC
>TRBV7-9|TRBD1|once|TRBJ2-2
CASSLPTGVNTGELFF
TGTGCCAGCAGCTTACCGACAGGGGTGAACACCGGGGAGCTGTTTTTT
>TRBV24-1|TRBD2|NA|TRBJ2-1
CATSGGGGPRNEQFF
TGTGCCACCAGTGGGGGGGGAGGGCCACGCAATGAGCAGTTCTTC
>TRBV11-2|TRBD2|few|TRBJ2-7
CASSLLAGLEQYF
TGTGCCAGCAGTCTCCTAGCGGGGTTGGAGCAGTACTTC